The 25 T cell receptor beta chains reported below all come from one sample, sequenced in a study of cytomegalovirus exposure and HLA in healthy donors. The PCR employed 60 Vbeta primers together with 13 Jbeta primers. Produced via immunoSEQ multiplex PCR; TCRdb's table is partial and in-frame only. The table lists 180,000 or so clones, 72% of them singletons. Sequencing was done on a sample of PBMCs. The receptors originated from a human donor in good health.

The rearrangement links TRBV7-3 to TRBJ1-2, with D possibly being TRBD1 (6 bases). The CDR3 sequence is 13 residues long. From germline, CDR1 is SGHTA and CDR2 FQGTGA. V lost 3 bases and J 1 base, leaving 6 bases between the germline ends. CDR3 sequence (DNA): TGTGCCAGCAGCTTGGACAGTAACTATGGCTACACCTTC. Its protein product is CASSLDSNYGYTF.

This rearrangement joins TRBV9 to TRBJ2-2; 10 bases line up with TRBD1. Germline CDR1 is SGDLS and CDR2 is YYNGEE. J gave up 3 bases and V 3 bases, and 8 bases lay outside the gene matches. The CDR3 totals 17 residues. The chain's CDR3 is CASSASTGGWDTGELFF. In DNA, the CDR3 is TGTGCCAGCAGCGCATCGACAGGGGGCTGGGACACCGGGGAGCTGTTTTTT.

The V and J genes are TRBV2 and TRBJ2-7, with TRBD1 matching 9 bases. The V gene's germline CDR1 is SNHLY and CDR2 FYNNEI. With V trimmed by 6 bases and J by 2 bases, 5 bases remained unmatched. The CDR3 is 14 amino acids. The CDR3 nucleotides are TGTGCCAGCAGGACGGACAGGGGCACCTACGAGCAGTACTTC. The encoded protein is CASRTDRGTYEQYF.

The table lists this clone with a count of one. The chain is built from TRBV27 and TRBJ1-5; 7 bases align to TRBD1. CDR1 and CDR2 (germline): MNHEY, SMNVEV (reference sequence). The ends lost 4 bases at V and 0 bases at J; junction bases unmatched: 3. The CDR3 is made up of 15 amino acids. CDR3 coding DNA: TGTGCCAGCAGTTGGACAGGATATAGCAATCAGCCCCAGCATTTT. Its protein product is CASSWTGYSNQPQHF.

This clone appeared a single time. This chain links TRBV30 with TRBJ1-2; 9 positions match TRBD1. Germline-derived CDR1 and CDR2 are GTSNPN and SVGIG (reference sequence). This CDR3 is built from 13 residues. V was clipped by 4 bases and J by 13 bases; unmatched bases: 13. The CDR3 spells CAWTPDRGWVSTF. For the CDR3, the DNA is TGTGCCTGGACCCCGGACAGGGGTTGGGTTAGCACCTTC. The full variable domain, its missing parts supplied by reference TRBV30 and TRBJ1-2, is SQTIHQWPATLVQPVGSPLSLECTVEGTSNPNLYWYRQAAGRGLQLLFYSVGIGQISSEVPQNLSASRPQDRQFILSSKKLLLSDSGFYLCAWTPDRGWVSTFGSGTRLTVV.

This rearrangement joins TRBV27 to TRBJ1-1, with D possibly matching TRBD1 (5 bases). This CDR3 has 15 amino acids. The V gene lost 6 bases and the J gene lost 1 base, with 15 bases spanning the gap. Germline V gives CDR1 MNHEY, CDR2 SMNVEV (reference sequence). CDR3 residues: CASRRTTEPNTEAFF. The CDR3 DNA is TGTGCCAGCAGACGTACGACAGAACCGAACACTGAAGCTTTCTTT.

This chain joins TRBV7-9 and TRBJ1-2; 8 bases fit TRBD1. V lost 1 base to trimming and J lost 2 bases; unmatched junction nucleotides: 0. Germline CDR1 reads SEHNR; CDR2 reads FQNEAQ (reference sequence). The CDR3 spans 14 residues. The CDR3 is CASSLGTGNYGYTF. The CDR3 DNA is TGTGCCAGCAGCTTAGGGACAGGGAACTATGGCTACACCTTC.

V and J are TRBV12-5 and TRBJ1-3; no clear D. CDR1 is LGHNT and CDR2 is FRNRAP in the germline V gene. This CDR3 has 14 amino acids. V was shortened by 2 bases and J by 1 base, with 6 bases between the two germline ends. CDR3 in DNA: TGTGCTAGTGGTTTGTCGGGGTCTGGAAACACCATATATTTT. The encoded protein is CASGLSGSGNTIYF.

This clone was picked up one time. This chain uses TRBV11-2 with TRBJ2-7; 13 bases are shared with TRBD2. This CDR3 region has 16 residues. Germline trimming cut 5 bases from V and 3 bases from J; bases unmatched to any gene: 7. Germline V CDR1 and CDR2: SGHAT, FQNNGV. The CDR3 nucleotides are TGTGCCAGCAGCCTCACCGGACTAGCGGGGGTCTACGAGCAGTACTTC. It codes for CASSLTGLAGVYEQYF.

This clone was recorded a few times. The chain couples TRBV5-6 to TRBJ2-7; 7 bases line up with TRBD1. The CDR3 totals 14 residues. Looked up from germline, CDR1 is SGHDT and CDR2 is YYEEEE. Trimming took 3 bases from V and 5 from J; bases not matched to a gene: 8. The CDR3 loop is CASSSPVQGDEQYF. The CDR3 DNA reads TGTGCCAGCAGCTCCCCGGTGCAGGGGGACGAGCAGTACTTC.

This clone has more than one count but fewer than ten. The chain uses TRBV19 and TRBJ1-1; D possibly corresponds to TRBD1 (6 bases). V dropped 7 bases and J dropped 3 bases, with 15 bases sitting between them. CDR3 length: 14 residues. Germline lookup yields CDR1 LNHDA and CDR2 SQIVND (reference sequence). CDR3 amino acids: CASTQEGGYTEAFF. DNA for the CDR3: TGTGCCAGTACCCAAGAGGGGGGGTACACTGAAGCTTTCTTT.

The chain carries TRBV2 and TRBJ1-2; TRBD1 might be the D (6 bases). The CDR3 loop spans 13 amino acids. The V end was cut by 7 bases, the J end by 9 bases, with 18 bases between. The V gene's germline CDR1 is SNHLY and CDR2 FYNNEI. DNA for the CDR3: TGTGCCAGCAATATGGACAGCCCGAGGAGCTACACCTTC. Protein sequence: CASNMDSPRSYTF.

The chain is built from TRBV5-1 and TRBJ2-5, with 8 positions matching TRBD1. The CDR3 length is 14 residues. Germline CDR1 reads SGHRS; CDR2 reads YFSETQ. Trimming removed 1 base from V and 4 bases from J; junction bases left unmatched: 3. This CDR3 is CASSLTGGGETQYF. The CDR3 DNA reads TGCGCCAGCAGCTTGACAGGGGGTGGAGAGACCCAGTACTTC.

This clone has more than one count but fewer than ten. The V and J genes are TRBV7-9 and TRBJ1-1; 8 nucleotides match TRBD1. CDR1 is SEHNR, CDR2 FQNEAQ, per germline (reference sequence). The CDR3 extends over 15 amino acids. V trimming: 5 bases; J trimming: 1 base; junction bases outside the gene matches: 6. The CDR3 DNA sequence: TGTGCCAGCAGCGTACAGGGGGACGAGAACACTGAAGCTTTCTTT. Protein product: CASSVQGDENTEAFF.

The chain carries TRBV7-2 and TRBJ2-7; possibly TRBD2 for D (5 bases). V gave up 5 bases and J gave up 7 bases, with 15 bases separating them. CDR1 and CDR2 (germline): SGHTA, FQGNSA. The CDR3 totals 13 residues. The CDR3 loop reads CASSPERRREQYF. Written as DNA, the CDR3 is TGTGCCAGCAGCCCCGAGAGGCGGAGGGAGCAGTACTTC.

Here the CDR3 DNA reads TGTGCCAGCAGCGCGGGCCTCGTGGGGGGGCGTTTGTGGGAGACCCAGTACTTC. Amino acid sequence: CASSAGLVGGRLWETQYF. V gene TRBV7-8 combines with J gene TRBJ2-5; D might be TRBD2 (7 bases). The germline V and J ends were trimmed by 5 bases and 5 bases, with 27 bases remaining between them. Germline values: CDR1 SGHVS, CDR2 FQNEAQ. The CDR3 runs 18 residues.

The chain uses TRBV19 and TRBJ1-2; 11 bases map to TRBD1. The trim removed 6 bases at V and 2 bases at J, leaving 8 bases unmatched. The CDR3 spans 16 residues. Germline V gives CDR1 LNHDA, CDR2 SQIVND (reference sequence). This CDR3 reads CASRNRDRGKNYGYTF. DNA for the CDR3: TGTGCCAGTAGGAACCGGGACAGGGGGAAAAACTATGGCTACACCTTC.

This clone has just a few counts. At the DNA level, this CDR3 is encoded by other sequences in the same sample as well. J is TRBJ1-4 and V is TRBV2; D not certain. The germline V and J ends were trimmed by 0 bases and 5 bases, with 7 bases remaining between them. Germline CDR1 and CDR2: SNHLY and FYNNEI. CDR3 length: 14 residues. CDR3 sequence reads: CASSEASTNEKLFF. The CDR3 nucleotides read TGTGCCAGCAGTGAAGCCAGTACCAATGAAAAACTGTTTTTT.

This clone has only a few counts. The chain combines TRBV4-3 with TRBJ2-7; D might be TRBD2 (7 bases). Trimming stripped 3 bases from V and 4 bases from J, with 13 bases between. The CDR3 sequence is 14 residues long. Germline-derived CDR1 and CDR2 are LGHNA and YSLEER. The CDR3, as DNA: TGCGCCAGCAGCCAGTACGGGGGGCCGTACGAGCAGTACTTC. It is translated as CASSQYGGPYEQYF.

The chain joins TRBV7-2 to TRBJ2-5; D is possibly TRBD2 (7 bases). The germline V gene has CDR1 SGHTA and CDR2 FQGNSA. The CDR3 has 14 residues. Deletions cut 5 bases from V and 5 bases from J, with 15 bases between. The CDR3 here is CASSQGGGRETQYF. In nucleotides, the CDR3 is TGTGCCAGCAGCCAGGGAGGGGGGAGGGAGACCCAGTACTTC.

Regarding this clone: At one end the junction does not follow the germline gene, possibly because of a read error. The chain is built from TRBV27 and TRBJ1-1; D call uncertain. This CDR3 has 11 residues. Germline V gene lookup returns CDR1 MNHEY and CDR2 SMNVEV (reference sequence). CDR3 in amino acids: CTSSYGTEAFF. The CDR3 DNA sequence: TGTACCAGCAGTTACGGCACTGAAGCTTTCTTT.

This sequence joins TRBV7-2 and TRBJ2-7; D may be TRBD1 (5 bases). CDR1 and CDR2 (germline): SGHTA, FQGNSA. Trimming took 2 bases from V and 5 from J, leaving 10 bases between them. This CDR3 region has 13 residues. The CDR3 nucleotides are TGTGCCAGCAGCTTATATGGGGCGAACGAGCAGTACTTC. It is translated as CASSLYGANEQYF.

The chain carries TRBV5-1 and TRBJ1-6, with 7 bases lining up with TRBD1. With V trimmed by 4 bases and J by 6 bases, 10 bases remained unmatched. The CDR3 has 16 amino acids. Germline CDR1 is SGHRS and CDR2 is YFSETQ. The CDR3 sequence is CASSTRDSTTNSPLHF. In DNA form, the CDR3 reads TGCGCCAGCAGCACCCGGGACAGCACGACTAATTCACCCCTCCACTTT.

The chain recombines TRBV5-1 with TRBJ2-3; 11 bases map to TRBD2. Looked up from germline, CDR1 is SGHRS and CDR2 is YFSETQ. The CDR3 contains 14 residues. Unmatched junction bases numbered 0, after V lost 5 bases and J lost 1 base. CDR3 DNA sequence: TGCGCCAGCAGACTAGCGGGGGGCACAGATACGCAGTATTTT. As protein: CASRLAGGTDTQYF.

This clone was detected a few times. CDR3 sequence reads: CASSQDLRGSYNEQFF. CDR3 nucleotide sequence: TGTGCCAGCAGCCAAGATCTCAGGGGCTCCTACAATGAGCAGTTCTTC. The V gene is TRBV4-2, the J gene TRBJ2-1; perhaps TRBD1 as D (6 bases). The ends were cut back, 0 bases at V and 0 bases at J, with 9 bases in the middle. Germline V gives CDR1 LGHNA, CDR2 YNFKEQ. The CDR3 runs 16 residues.